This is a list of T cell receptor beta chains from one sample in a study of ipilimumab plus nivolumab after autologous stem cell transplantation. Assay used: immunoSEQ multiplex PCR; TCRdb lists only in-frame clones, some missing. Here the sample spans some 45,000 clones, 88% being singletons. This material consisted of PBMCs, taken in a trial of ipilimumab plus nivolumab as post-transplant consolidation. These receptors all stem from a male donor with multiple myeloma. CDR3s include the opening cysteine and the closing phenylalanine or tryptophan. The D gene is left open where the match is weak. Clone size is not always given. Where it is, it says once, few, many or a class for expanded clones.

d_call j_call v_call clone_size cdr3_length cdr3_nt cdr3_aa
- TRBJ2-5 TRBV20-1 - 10 TGCAGTGCGGAGAGGTGGTCCCAGTACTTC CSAERWSQYF
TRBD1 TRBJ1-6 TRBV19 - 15 TGTGCCAGTAGTCTGGGGACAGGGATGGGCTCACCCCTCCACTTT CASSLGTGMGSPLHF
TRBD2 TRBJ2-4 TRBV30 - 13 TGTGCCTGGAGTGCGAGCGGGGGAAACATTCAGTACTTC CAWSASGGNIQYF
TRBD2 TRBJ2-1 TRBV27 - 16 TGTGCCAGCAGTACCCTAGCGGGGGGAATTGGGGATGAGCAGTTCTTC CASSTLAGGIGDEQFF
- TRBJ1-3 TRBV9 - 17 TGTGCCAGCAGCCCGACCTTGGGGGGACCCTCTGGAAACACCATATATTTT CASSPTLGGPSGNTIYF
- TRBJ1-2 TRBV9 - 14 TGTGCCAGCAGCGTAGAACCAGGGGCTGGCGGCTACACCTTC CASSVEPGAGGYTF
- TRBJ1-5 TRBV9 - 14 TGTGCCAGCAGCGTAGGACAGAGCAATCAGCCCCAGCATTTT CASSVGQSNQPQHF
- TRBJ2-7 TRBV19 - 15 TGTGCCAGTAGTATAGGTATACCTCGGGGCTACGAGCAGTACTTC CASSIGIPRGYEQYF
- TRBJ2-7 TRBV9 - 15 TGTGCCAGCAGCGTAGACGAGGGGGGGGCCTACGAGCAGTACTTC CASSVDEGGAYEQYF
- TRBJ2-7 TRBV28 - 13 TGTGCCAGCAGTAGTCGGGGGACACTGGTTCCGTACTTC CASSSRGTLVPYF
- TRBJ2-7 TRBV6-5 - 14 TGTGCCAGCAGTTACGGGTTTAGGTCCTACGAGCAGTACTTC CASSYGFRSYEQYF
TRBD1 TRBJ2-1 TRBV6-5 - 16 TGTGCCAGCAGTTACTCCGGGACAGGGAGGATCCATGAGCAGTTCTTC CASSYSGTGRIHEQFF
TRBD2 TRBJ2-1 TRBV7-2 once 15 TGTGCCAGCAGCTCCTCTAGCGGGAGTGCTAATGAGCAGTTCTTC CASSSSSGSANEQFF
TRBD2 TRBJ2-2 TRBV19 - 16 TGTGCCAGTACCTCACTAGCGGGGGGGCCCCCCGGGGAGCTGTTTTTT CASTSLAGGPPGELFF
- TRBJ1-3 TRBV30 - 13 TGTGCCTGGACCCCCAGGGGTGGAAACACCATATATTTT CAWTPRGGNTIYF
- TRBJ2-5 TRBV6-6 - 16 TGTGCCAGCAGTTACTCGTGGCAGGGAAGTCCAGGGACCCAGTACTTC CASSYSWQGSPGTQYF
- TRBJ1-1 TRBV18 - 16 TGTGCCAGCTCCCATAACGGGGGACCCATGAACACTGAAGCTTTCTTT CASSHNGGPMNTEAFF
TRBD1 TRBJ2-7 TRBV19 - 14 TGTGCCAGTAGTATAGACCCCGACAGGGGCGAGCAGTACTTC CASSIDPDRGEQYF
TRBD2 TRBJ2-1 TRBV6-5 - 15 TGTGCCAGCAGTTCTGAGAAGAGCGGGGCCAATGAGCAGTTCTTC CASSSEKSGANEQFF
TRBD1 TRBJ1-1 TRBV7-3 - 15 TGTGCCAGCAGCCCTGACAGGGGGCGGTACACTGAAGCTTTCTTT CASSPDRGRYTEAFF
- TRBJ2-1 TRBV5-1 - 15 TGCGCCAGCACCCGAGCTCAGAGCTCCTACAATGAGCAGTTCTTC CASTRAQSSYNEQFF
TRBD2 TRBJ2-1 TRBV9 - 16 TGTGCCAGCAGCGCCTTGGGACTAGCGGTCTACAATGAGCAGTTCTTC CASSALGLAVYNEQFF
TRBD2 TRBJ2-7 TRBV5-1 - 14 TGCGCCAGCAGCTTTAGCGGGGGCGCCTACGAGCAGTACTTC CASSFSGGAYEQYF
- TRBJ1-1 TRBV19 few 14 TGTGCCAGTAGTCAACAGCCTATGAACACTGAAGCTTTCTTT CASSQQPMNTEAFF
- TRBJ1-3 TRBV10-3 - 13 TGTGCCACAATCCTCTCTCCTGGAAACACCATATATTTT CATILSPGNTIYF
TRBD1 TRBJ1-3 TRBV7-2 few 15 TGTGCCAGCAGCACATTACAGGGGTGGGGAAACACCATATATTTT CASSTLQGWGNTIYF
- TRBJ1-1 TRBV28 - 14 TGTGCCAGCAGTGCGACGTTACGAAACACTGAAGCTTTCTTT CASSATLRNTEAFF
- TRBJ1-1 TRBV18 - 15 TGTGCCAGCTCACCACGAGAGCCCCTGAACACTGAAGCTTTCTTT CASSPREPLNTEAFF
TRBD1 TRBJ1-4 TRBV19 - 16 TGTGCCAGTAGTAACAGGGGCTCCACCCCTAGGGAAAAACTGTTTTTT CASSNRGSTPREKLFF
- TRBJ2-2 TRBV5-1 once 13 TGCGCCAGCAGCTTTGGGGAAACCGGGGAGCTGTTTTTT CASSFGETGELFF
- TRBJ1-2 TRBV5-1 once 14 TGCGCCAGCAGCTTGGCCTGGGGCGCAGGGGGCTACACCTTC CASSLAWGAGGYTF
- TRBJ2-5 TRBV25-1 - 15 TGTGCCAGCCAACCCCCTAGGGGGGACGGGGAGACCCAGTACTTC CASQPPRGDGETQYF
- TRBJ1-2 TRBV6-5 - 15 TGTGCCAGCAGTTCGCCCAGGGAGGGGGGCTATGGCTACACCTTC CASSSPREGGYGYTF
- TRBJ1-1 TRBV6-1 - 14 TGTGCCAGCATTGGGACGGTCAGCCACACTGAAGCTTTCTTT CASIGTVSHTEAFF
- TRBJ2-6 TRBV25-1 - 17 TGTGCCAGCAGTGATCCCCCAGGGAGCTCTGGGGCCAACGTCCTGACTTTC CASSDPPGSSGANVLTF
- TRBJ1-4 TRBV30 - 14 TGTGCCTGGAGTGTTGAGGGATTCCTTGAAAAACTGTTTTTT CAWSVEGFLEKLFF
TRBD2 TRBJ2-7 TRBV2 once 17 TGTGCCAGCAGTGAGAGGGCTAGCGGGAGGGCCCGGTACGAGCAGTACTTC CASSERASGRARYEQYF
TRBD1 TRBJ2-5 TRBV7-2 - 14 TGTGCCAGCAGCTCGACGACAGGGTTGGAGACCCAGTACTTC CASSSTTGLETQYF